The subject of this entry is one T cell receptor (beta chain). These data belong to a study of blood T cell repertoires in COVID-19. Background on the study: The samples span acute and convalescent COVID-19 from the United States, Italy and Spain. T cells, B-cell-depleted T cells, or PBMCs supplied cDNA or gDNA.

The method was immunoSEQ multiplex PCR; TCRdb's version includes in-frame clones alone and lacks a portion of them. This sample has roughly 38,000 clones, with 60% to 85% found just once. The germline V gene encodes CDR1 SGHRS and CDR2 YFSETQ. Between the trimmed V and J ends, which lost 3 bases and 2 bases, there was a span of 11 bases. The CDR3 has 14 residues. The chain carries TRBV5-1 and TRBJ2-5, with a possible D match to TRBD1 (5 bases). Sequenced: peripheral blood. This TCR derives from a man aged 60-69 years with active COVID-19. CDR3 amino acids: CASSYRQPQETQYF. In DNA form, the CDR3 reads TGCGCCAGCAGCTACCGACAGCCACAAGAGACCCAGTACTTC.